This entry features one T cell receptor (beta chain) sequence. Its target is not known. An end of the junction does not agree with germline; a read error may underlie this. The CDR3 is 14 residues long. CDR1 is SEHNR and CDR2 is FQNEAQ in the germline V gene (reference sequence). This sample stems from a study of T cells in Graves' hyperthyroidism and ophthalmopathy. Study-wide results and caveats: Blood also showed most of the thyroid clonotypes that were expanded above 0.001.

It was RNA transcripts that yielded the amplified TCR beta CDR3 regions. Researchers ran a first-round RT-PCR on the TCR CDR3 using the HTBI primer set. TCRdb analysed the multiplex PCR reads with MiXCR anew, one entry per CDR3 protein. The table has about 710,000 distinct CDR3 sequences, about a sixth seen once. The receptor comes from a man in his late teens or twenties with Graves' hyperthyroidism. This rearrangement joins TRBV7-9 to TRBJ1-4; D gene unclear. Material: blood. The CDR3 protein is CASSPREVNEKLFF. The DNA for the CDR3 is TGCGCCAGCAGCCCCCGGGAGGTTAATGAAAAACTGTTTTTT.